Presented here are 9 T cell receptor beta chains from one specimen sequenced in a study of T cells after yellow fever vaccination. In TCRdb, the 5' RACE reads were re-called with MiXCR into one record per CDR3 protein. Seen here are fewer than 450,000 distinct CDR3 sequences, more than 9% observed once, and the top ten hold 18%. The sample was PBMCs, taken on the day of the first yellow fever vaccination. These receptors were taken from a man between 18 and 29 years old who received the YFV17D yellow fever vaccine.

This clonotype was counted between two and nine times. The rearrangement links TRBV4-1 to TRBJ2-4, with 8 bases that match TRBD2. The CDR3 has 16 residues. Germline loops: CDR1 MGHRA, CDR2 YSYEKL. V lost 0 bases and J lost 0; bases outside the gene matches: 1. CDR3 DNA sequence: TGCGCCAGCAGCCAAGAGGGGACTAGAGCCAAAAACATTCAGTACTTC. Its protein product is CASSQEGTRAKNIQYF.

This clonotype occurred once. The genes are TRBV5-4 and TRBJ2-7, with D possibly being TRBD2 (5 bases). This CDR3 is 15 amino acids long. Trimming removed 4 bases at V and 6 bases at J, with 20 bases between. Germline V CDR1 and CDR2: SGHNT, YYREEE (reference sequence). The DNA for the CDR3 is TGTGCCAGCAGCCCTGAGGCGGGTTCGATCGGCGAGCAGTACTTC. It yields the protein CASSPEAGSIGEQYF.

V is TRBV5-5 and J is TRBJ1-5; D is unclear. CDR1 is SGHKS and CDR2 is YYEKEE in the germline V gene (reference sequence). V dropped 3 bases and J dropped 4 bases, with 11 bases sitting between them. This CDR3 spans 14 amino acids. CDR3 bases: TGTGCCAGCAGCTCAGAGCCAGAAAATCAGCCCCAGCATTTT. Translation gives CASSSEPENQPQHF.

CDR3 protein: CASSLLDSSTDTQYF. The CDR3 nucleotides read TGCGCCAGCAGCTTACTGGACTCTAGCACAGATACGCAGTATTTT. J is TRBJ2-3 and V is TRBV5-1, with D possibly TRBD2 on 5 matching bases. Trimming pared 2 bases from V and 0 bases from J, leaving 10 bases between. CDR1 and CDR2 from the germline V gene are SGHRS and YFSETQ. The CDR3 contains 15 residues.

This clonotype was counted between two and nine times. In DNA, the CDR3 is TGTGCCAGCAGCGTAGTTCCTTATAGCGGGGGGGCCGTAGGTACGCAGTATTTT. Encoded protein: CASSVVPYSGGAVGTQYF. This sequence joins TRBV9 and TRBJ2-3, with 11 positions matching TRBD2. The V and J ends lost 0 bases and 8 bases, in that order; junction bases with no gene match: 14. The CDR3 is 18 residues long. CDR1 SGDLS and CDR2 YYNGEE come from the germline V gene.

This clonotype occurred a few times. The genes are TRBV7-2 and TRBJ2-5; D unresolved. Looked up from germline, CDR1 is SGHTA and CDR2 is FQGNSA. This CDR3 is 14 amino acids long. Trimming took off 3 bases at V and 3 bases at J, with 11 bases between the two ends. CDR3 region: CASSFWAEKETQYF. CDR3 sequence (DNA): TGTGCCAGCAGCTTTTGGGCGGAGAAAGAGACCCAGTACTTC.

The V and J genes are TRBV3-1 and TRBJ2-3; D may match TRBD1 or TRBD2 (5 bases each). The V and J ends lost 0 bases and 2 bases respectively, with 12 bases between them. This CDR3 has 16 residues. The germline V gene has CDR1 LGHDT and CDR2 YNNKEL (reference sequence). The CDR3, as DNA: TGTGCCAGCAGCCAAGAGGGACCGTCGTTCACAGATACGCAGTATTTT. Amino acid sequence: CASSQEGPSFTDTQYF.

This clonotype was recorded a few times. This chain uses TRBV5-6 with TRBJ1-1; 11 nucleotides match TRBD1. The CDR3 has 16 residues. V gave up 4 bases and J gave up 0 bases; unmatched junction bases: 5. In germline, CDR1 is SGHDT, CDR2 YYEEEE. The CDR3 DNA reads TGTGCCAGCAGCCATGGACAGGGGGCGTTGAACACTGAAGCTTTCTTT. Residues: CASSHGQGALNTEAFF.

The chain joins TRBV18 to TRBJ1-2; D is unclear. Germline CDR1 KGHSH, CDR2 LQKENI. The CDR3 spans 15 residues. V lost 2 bases and J lost 2, with 12 bases in between. The DNA of the CDR3 is TGTGCCAGCTCACCAGGATGGGCTAACAACTATGGCTACACCTTC. This sequence encodes CASSPGWANNYGYTF.